The 18 T cell receptor beta chains given below trace back to one sample, sequenced in a study of T-cell reconstitution after alpha-beta-depleted transplantation in children. Using unique molecular identifiers, the investigators prepared the TCRbeta library. Each CDR3 protein is one row after TCRdb ran MiXCR on the PCR reads. The table has approximately 490,000 distinct CDR3 sequences, roughly an eighth seen once. Sequenced here: PBMCs from the stem cell graft donor, sampled from the stem cell graft. The origin of the receptors is a human donor who donated a stem cell graft to a child with combined immunodeficiency.

This clonotype was detected a few times. J is TRBJ2-4 and V is TRBV5-1; 8 bases are a match to TRBD2. V shed 1 base and J 3 bases; nucleotides not matched to a gene: 6. The CDR3 is made up of 16 amino acids. Germline V gives CDR1 SGHRS, CDR2 YFSETQ. CDR3 DNA: TGCGCCAGCAGCTTGTACGGGGGGGTCGGCAAAAACATTCAGTACTTC. This sequence encodes CASSLYGGVGKNIQYF. The complete variable domain, with remaining parts taken from reference TRBV5-1 and TRBJ2-4, reads KAGVTQTPRYLIKTRGQQVTLSCSPISGHRSVSWYQQTPGQGLQFLFEYFSETQRNKGNFPGRFSGRQFSNSRSEMNVSTLELGDSALYLCASSLYGGVGKNIQYFGAGTRLSVL.

This clonotype appeared a few times. The chain uses TRBV6-5 and TRBJ2-7; the D is unclear. This CDR3 contains 14 residues. V gave up 0 bases and J gave up 2 bases, with 8 bases separating them. Germline-derived CDR1 and CDR2 are MNHEY and SVGAGI. The CDR3 spells CASSYSIGPYEQYF. CDR3 nucleotide sequence: TGTGCCAGCAGTTACTCTATCGGGCCCTACGAGCAGTACTTC.

This clonotype was picked up a small number of times. This rearrangement joins TRBV30 to TRBJ1-1; D not certain. Per germline, CDR1 GTSNPN and CDR2 SVGIG (reference sequence). Trimming stripped 0 bases from V and 2 bases from J, with 7 bases between. This CDR3 comprises 13 residues. The CDR3 bases are TGTGCCTGGAGTGTACGACTTAACACTGAAGCTTTCTTT. Residues: CAWSVRLNTEAFF.

This clonotype showed up just a few times. The rearrangement joins TRBV7-9 to TRBJ2-1; TRBD1 or TRBD2 may be the D gene (5 bases each). Trimming shortened V by 1 base and J by 10 bases, and 11 bases separated the two germline ends. The CDR3 has 13 residues. The germline gives CDR1 SEHNR, CDR2 FQNEAQ (reference sequence). This CDR3 is CASSLVRGPEQFF. CDR3 in DNA: TGTGCCAGCAGCTTAGTGAGGGGCCCCGAGCAGTTCTTC.

This clonotype has only a few counts. V gene TRBV7-9 combines with J gene TRBJ2-3; TRBD2 matches 8 bases. The V and J ends lost 5 bases and 2 bases, in that order; junction bases with no gene match: 9. CDR3 length: 16 amino acids. The germline CDR1 and CDR2 sequences are SEHNR and FQNEAQ (reference sequence). CDR3 sequence: CASSPGATSVTDTQYF. The CDR3 bases are TGTGCCAGCAGCCCCGGTGCGACTAGCGTCACAGATACGCAGTATTTT.

This clonotype was recorded at least ten times. This chain links TRBV20-1 with TRBJ2-3; 10 bases are a match to TRBD2. Germline-derived CDR1 and CDR2 are DFQATT and SNEGSKA (reference sequence). CDR3 length: 14 amino acids. The V and J ends lost 3 bases and 4 bases, in that order; junction bases with no gene match: 4. The CDR3 DNA follows: TGCAGTGCTAGCGGGACTAGCGTTGCAGATACGCAGTATTTT. It is translated as CSASGTSVADTQYF.

The chain joins TRBV12-3 or TRBV12-4 to TRBJ2-2; 7 bases fit TRBD1. The trim removed 5 bases at V and 8 bases at J, leaving 8 bases unmatched. CDR3 size: 14 residues. The CDR3: CASSHQGVKGELFF. The CDR3 nucleotides are TGTGCCAGCAGTCACCAGGGGGTTAAGGGGGAGCTGTTTTTT.

The chain recombines TRBV7-3 with TRBJ2-7; 7 nucleotides line up with TRBD1. V dropped 4 bases and J dropped 5; count of bases not matched to a gene: 8. This CDR3 has 14 amino acids. The germline V gene encodes CDR1 SGHTA and CDR2 FQGTGA. CDR3 sequence reads: CASSYRTGGHEQYF. For the CDR3, the DNA is TGTGCCAGCAGCTACCGGACAGGAGGCCACGAGCAGTACTTC.

This clonotype occurred many times. Here the CDR3 DNA reads TGTGCCAGCAGCTCGACGGGAATCCGAGAAGATACGCAGTATTTT. The encoded protein is CASSSTGIREDTQYF. The chain carries TRBV7-3 and TRBJ2-3; D might be TRBD2 (5 bases). CDR1 and CDR2 from the germline V gene are SGHTA and FQGTGA. CDR3 length equals 15 residues. Trimming left V 4 bases short and J 5 bases short, with 16 bases between.

This clonotype was picked up many times. This chain uses TRBV7-9 with TRBJ2-6; D unclear. CDR3 size: 17 residues. CDR1 and CDR2 from the germline V gene are SEHNR and FQNEAQ (reference sequence). Trimming pared 4 bases from V and 0 bases from J, leaving 13 bases between. The DNA for the CDR3 is TGTGCCAGCAGCTATCCTGGGTACTACTCTGGGGCCAACGTCCTGACTTTC. Residues: CASSYPGYYSGANVLTF.

This clonotype was seen a handful of times. This chain links TRBV7-2 with TRBJ2-3; perhaps TRBD2 as D (7 bases). The CDR3 sequence is 14 residues long. Trimming took 5 bases from V and 5 from J, leaving 14 bases between them. CDR1 SGHTA and CDR2 FQGNSA come from the germline V gene. The CDR3 protein is CASSTGLGGDTQYF. DNA of the CDR3: TGTGCCAGCAGCACCGGACTAGGGGGAGATACGCAGTATTTT.

Comments on this clonotype: Just one base apart from a much larger clone, this may be a read error. The V and J genes are TRBV7-9 and TRBJ2-2; 8 bases fit TRBD1. CDR3 size: 17 residues. CDR1 and CDR2 from the germline V gene are SEHNR and FQNEAQ (reference sequence). The CDR3 nucleotides read TGTGCCACCCCCCCACGGCCGGGACAGGACCTCACCGGGGATCTGTTTTTT. This translates into CATPPRPGQDLTGDLFF.

This clonotype was counted a few times. This chain links TRBV6-1 with TRBJ2-1, with D unclear. This CDR3 spans 15 amino acids. Germline CDR1 MNHNS, CDR2 SASEGT. V was shortened by 2 bases and J by 2 bases, with 10 bases between the two germline ends. The CDR3 DNA is TGTGCCAGCAGTGAATTTGCGGAAACCTACAATGAGCAGTTCTTC. Translating it yields CASSEFAETYNEQFF.

At least ten counts were recorded for this clonotype. The V call is TRBV13, the J call TRBJ2-1; TRBD2 matches at 8 bases. The J segment lost 10 bases and the V segment lost 1 base, leaving 6 bases of the junction unmatched. Per the germline V gene, CDR1 is PRHDT and CDR2 is FYEKMQ (reference sequence). The CDR3 is made up of 14 amino acids. The CDR3 sequence: CASSLAGGLKEQFF. The CDR3 DNA reads as TGTGCCAGCAGCTTAGCGGGAGGGCTTAAGGAGCAGTTCTTC.

This clonotype was seen repeatedly, ten times or more. V is TRBV29-1 and J is TRBJ1-1, with D hard to call. The germline gives CDR1 SQVTM, CDR2 ANQGSEA. The CDR3 consists of 11 residues. Trimming removed 6 bases at V and 4 bases at J, with 9 bases between. CDR3 protein: CSVTGGTEAFF. The CDR3 region has the DNA TGCAGCGTCACCGGTGGCACTGAAGCTTTCTTT.

The chain is built from TRBV20-1 and TRBJ2-7; 14 bases line up with TRBD2. This CDR3 has 15 residues. Germline CDR1 is DFQATT and CDR2 is SNEGSKA (reference sequence). J lost 1 base, V lost 4 bases, and 3 bases had no gene match. CDR3 amino acids: CSAMGLAGASYEQYF. As DNA, the CDR3 is TGCAGTGCTATGGGACTAGCGGGGGCGTCCTACGAGCAGTACTTC.

The chain couples TRBV20-1 to TRBJ2-7; 7 bases align to TRBD1. Germline CDR1 reads DFQATT; CDR2 reads SNEGSKA (reference sequence). The CDR3 spans 15 residues. Trimming removed 2 bases from V and 3 bases from J; junction bases left unmatched: 10. CDR3 bases: TGCAGTGCTAGACCGACAGGGAGTTCCTACTACGAGCAGTACTTC. Translated: CSARPTGSSYYEQYF.

This clonotype was observed many times. The rearrangement links TRBV27 to TRBJ2-7, with D tentatively TRBD1 or TRBD2 (5 bases each). V lost 2 bases, J lost 3 bases, and 14 bases lay in between. This CDR3 has 15 amino acids. CDR1 is MNHEY, CDR2 SMNVEV, per germline (reference sequence). CDR3: CASSLIGGTGYEQYF. The CDR3 region has the DNA TGTGCCAGCAGTTTAATAGGTGGGACCGGCTACGAGCAGTACTTC.